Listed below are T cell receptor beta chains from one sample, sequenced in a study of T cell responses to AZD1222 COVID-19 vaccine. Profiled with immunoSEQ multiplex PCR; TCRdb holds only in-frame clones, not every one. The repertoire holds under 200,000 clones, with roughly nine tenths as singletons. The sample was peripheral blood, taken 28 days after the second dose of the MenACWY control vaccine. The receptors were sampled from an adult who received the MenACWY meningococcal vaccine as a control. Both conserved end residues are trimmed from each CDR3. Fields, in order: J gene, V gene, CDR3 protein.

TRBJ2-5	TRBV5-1	ASSFRGQYQETQY
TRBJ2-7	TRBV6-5	ASAPNPQGGYEQY
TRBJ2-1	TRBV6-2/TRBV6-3	ASSFHSSGRSYNEQF
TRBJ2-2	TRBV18	ASSLGGRNTGELF
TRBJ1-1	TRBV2	ASRVGVGNTEAF
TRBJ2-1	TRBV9	ASSFPLAGLPNEQF
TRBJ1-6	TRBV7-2	ASSSDRGASPLH
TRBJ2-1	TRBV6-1	ASSEAYGGGTNEQF
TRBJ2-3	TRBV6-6	ASKPDDQGSDTQY
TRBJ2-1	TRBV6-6	ASSLNRDRGSGVYNEQF
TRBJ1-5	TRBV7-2	ASSPVGGGNQPQH
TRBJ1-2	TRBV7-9	ASSSILYGYT
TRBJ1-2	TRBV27	ATSLAGYGYT
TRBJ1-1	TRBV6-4	ASSLTENTEAF
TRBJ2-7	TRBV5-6	ASSSNPYGHYEQY
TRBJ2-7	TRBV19	ASSLTGLAYEQY
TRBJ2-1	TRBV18	ASSPNRASSYNEQF
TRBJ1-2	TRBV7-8	ASSLVPSPMGYGYT
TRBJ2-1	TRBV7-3	ASSLGTVAGGYNEQF
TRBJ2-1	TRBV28	ASSSPGTSGSTEQF
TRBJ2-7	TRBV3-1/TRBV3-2	ASSQGYRYEQY
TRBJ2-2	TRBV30	AWNWNTGELF
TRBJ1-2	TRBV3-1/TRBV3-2	ASSWRGHAL
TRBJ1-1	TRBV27	ASSSFNSEAF
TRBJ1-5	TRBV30	AWSDGLSNQPQH
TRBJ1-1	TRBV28	ASSLGLGLNTEAF
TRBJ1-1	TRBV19	ASSIGGAMNTEAF
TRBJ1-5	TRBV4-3	ASSQDAAQPQH